Listed here are 26 T cell receptor beta chains from one sample, sequenced in a study of blood T cell repertoires in COVID-19 (dated by TCRdb to the early 2020s). Receptor libraries were prepared by the immunoSEQ multiplex PCR assay. The clones in this table, taken by TCRdb from immuneACCESS, are in-frame only. Not every clone is retained; where verified, under half of the shortfall comes from an unresolved V gene, and the cause of the rest is unknown. This sample has 250,000 to 350,000 clones in its table, and around 87% of those were observed once. The top ten hold 2.4% of the sample. Sequencing was done on a sample of PBMCs or T cells enriched from blood (not recorded which). Every receptor here comes from a woman aged 18-35 years who had recovered from COVID-19.

The chain links TRBV11-2 to TRBJ1-1, with 7 positions matching TRBD1. CDR3 length equals 14 residues. Looked up from germline, CDR1 is SGHAT and CDR2 is FQNNGV. The J segment lost 1 base and the V segment lost 5 bases, leaving 4 bases of the junction unmatched. CDR3 in amino acids: CASSLQGRNTEAFF. The CDR3 DNA reads TGTGCCAGCAGCCTACAGGGGAGGAACACTGAAGCTTTCTTT.

The chain has TRBV5-5 and TRBJ2-7, with a possible D match to TRBD1 (6 bases). This CDR3 has 14 amino acids. With 0 bases removed from V and 4 bases from J, the gap between germline ends came to 11 bases. Germline assignment: CDR1 SGHKS and CDR2 YYEKEE (reference sequence). CDR3 nucleotide sequence: TGTGCCAGCAGCTTGGTAGGGGGTGGTTACGAGCAGTACTTC. This sequence encodes CASSLVGGGYEQYF.

The CDR3: CASSFKRGRRNTEAFF. In DNA form, the CDR3 reads TGTGCCAGCAGCTTCAAGAGGGGGCGAAGGAACACTGAAGCTTTCTTT. V and J are TRBV7-9 and TRBJ1-1; 7 bases match TRBD1. Germline assignment: CDR1 SEHNR and CDR2 FQNEAQ (reference sequence). V shed 3 bases, J shed 1 base, and the junction held 8 bases outside the gene matches. The CDR3 has 16 amino acids.

V gene TRBV20-1 combines with J gene TRBJ1-4, with TRBD1 as a possible D gene (6 bases). V lost 3 bases and J lost 2, with 13 bases in between. The CDR3 has 15 amino acids. CDR1 is DFQATT and CDR2 is SNEGSKA in the germline V gene (reference sequence). CDR3 sequence: CSASATGNTNEKLFF. The CDR3 DNA reads as TGCAGTGCTAGTGCCACAGGGAATACTAATGAAAAACTGTTTTTT.

The V call is TRBV6-2 or TRBV6-3, the J call TRBJ1-2; the match to TRBD1 covers 7 bases. The germline CDR1 and CDR2 sequences are MNHEY and SVGEGT. The CDR3 has 17 residues. The J segment lost 4 bases and the V segment lost 0 bases, leaving 11 bases of the junction unmatched. CDR3 DNA sequence: TGTGCCAGCAGTTACTCGATTGATCAGGGGGGTTTCTATGGCTACACCTTC. Amino acid sequence: CASSYSIDQGGFYGYTF.

This clone has only a few counts. V usage is TRBV6-5 and J usage is TRBJ1-2, with D perhaps TRBD1 (6 bases). Germline V CDR1 and CDR2: MNHEY, SVGAGI. The CDR3 sequence is 13 residues long. V was cut by 6 bases and J by 4 bases, with 12 bases left in between. For the CDR3, the DNA is TGTGCCAGCAGCTGGGACAAGAGCTATGGCTACACCTTC. Translating it yields CASSWDKSYGYTF.

This chain joins TRBV12-3 or TRBV12-4 and TRBJ1-2; D gene unclear. V dropped 3 bases and J dropped 7 bases, with 12 bases sitting between them. The CDR3 spans 13 residues. CDR3: CASSFGLSAGYTF. In DNA form, the CDR3 reads TGTGCCAGCAGTTTTGGACTCTCGGCTGGCTACACCTTC.

V is TRBV10-2 and J is TRBJ1-5; weak D call: TRBD1 (6 bases). The V end was cut by 8 bases, the J end by 4 bases, with 12 bases between. CDR3 length equals 13 residues. Per the germline V gene, CDR1 is WSHSY and CDR2 is SAAADI. The CDR3 coding sequence is TGCGCCAGCGCGGCAGGGGCAAATCAGCCCCAGCATTTT. The encoded protein is CASAAGANQPQHF.

The chain combines TRBV5-1 with TRBJ2-1, with 13 bases identical to TRBD2. The CDR3 contains 18 residues. Losses at the gene ends were 0 bases for V and 2 bases for J; bases not matched to a gene: 5. The germline gives CDR1 SGHRS, CDR2 YFSETQ. The CDR3 is CASSLAGLAGDPYNEQFF. The CDR3 DNA sequence: TGCGCCAGCAGCTTGGCCGGACTAGCGGGGGACCCCTACAATGAGCAGTTCTTC.

The V gene is TRBV15, the J gene TRBJ2-7; 11 positions match TRBD1. Trimming cost V 3 bases and J 7 bases; bases outside gene matches: 11. The CDR3 runs to 16 residues. CDR1 and CDR2 from the germline V gene are LNHNV and YYDKDF (reference sequence). DNA of the CDR3: TGTGCCACCAGCAGGGGACTTGGACAGGGGGCGGATGAGCAGTACTTC. Protein: CATSRGLGQGADEQYF.

The rearrangement uses TRBV29-1 and TRBJ1-1; 8 nucleotides match TRBD1. The CDR3 runs 12 residues. J was trimmed by 5 bases and V by 6 bases; bases with no gene match: 5. CDR1 is SQVTM and CDR2 is ANQGSEA in the germline V gene. The CDR3 coding sequence is TGCAGCGTACCCCAGGGGGCGACTGAAGCTTTCTTT. Translating gives CSVPQGATEAFF.

The rearrangement joins TRBV4-1 to TRBJ1-4, with D possibly TRBD1 on 6 matching bases. Germline CDR1 and CDR2: MGHRA and YSYEKL. This CDR3 is 14 amino acids long. V was trimmed by 4 bases and J by 8 bases, leaving 14 bases between them. CDR3: CASSPTGIEEKLFF. CDR3 coding DNA: TGCGCCAGCAGCCCTACAGGGATCGAAGAAAAACTGTTTTTT.

The table lists this clone with a few counts. J is TRBJ1-2 and V is TRBV27; 8 bases match TRBD1. This CDR3 spans 12 amino acids. Germline V gene sequence: CDR1 MNHEY, CDR2 SMNVEV (reference sequence). The CDR3 spells CAVHGQGRGYTF. As DNA, the CDR3 is TGTGCAGTGCACGGACAGGGACGAGGCTACACCTTC.

The gene calls are TRBV4-1 and TRBJ1-5, with no clear D. This CDR3 is built from 15 residues. Germline-derived CDR1 and CDR2 are MGHRA and YSYEKL. Trimming removed 3 bases at V and 1 base at J, with 10 bases between. CDR3 sequence (DNA): TGCGCCAGCAGCCAGGTAGAAATGAGCAATCAGCCCCAGCATTTT. Amino acid sequence: CASSQVEMSNQPQHF.

The chain has TRBV5-6 and TRBJ2-6; D unresolved. Germline loops: CDR1 SGHDT, CDR2 YYEEEE. V lost 0 bases and J lost 0, with 10 bases in between. The CDR3 is 17 residues long. CDR3 protein: CASSLGFLFSGANVLTF. CDR3 bases: TGTGCCAGCAGCTTGGGTTTTCTGTTCTCTGGGGCCAACGTCCTGACTTTC.

The chain has TRBV5-4 and TRBJ2-2; TRBD2 agrees at 7 bases. The germline gives CDR1 SGHNT, CDR2 YYREEE (reference sequence). The CDR3 totals 12 residues. V shed 7 bases, J shed 6 bases, and the junction held 3 bases outside the gene matches. The CDR3 DNA follows: TGTGCCAGCCGGGGGGAACCCGGGGAGCTGTTTTTT. Amino acid sequence: CASRGEPGELFF. Filled out from reference TRBV5-4 and TRBJ2-2, the complete variable domain reads ETGVTQSPTHLIKTRGQQVTLRCSSQSGHNTVSWYQQALGQGPQFIFQYYREEENGRGNFPPRFSGLQFPNYSSELNVNALELDDSALYLCASRGEPGELFFGEGSRLTVL.

On this clone itself: The identical CDR3 is also encoded by other nucleotide sequences in the sample. This sequence joins TRBV9 and TRBJ2-5; maybe TRBD1 (5 bases). This CDR3 is 13 amino acids long. V was clipped by 1 base and J by 3 bases, with 7 bases between them. Germline V gene data show CDR1 as SGDLS and CDR2 as YYNGEE. Here the CDR3 reads CASSVRGEETQYF. The CDR3 nucleotides are TGTGCCAGCAGCGTAAGGGGTGAAGAGACCCAGTACTTC. The full variable domain, rest sourced from reference TRBV9 and TRBJ2-5, is DSGVTQTPKHLITATGQRVTLRCSPRSGDLSVYWYQQSLDQGLQFLIQYYNGEERAKGNILERFSAQQFPDLHSELNLSSLELGDSALYFCASSVRGEETQYFGPGTRLLVL.

J is TRBJ1-1 and V is TRBV12-3 or TRBV12-4; no clear D gene. The V end lost 5 bases, the J end lost 3 bases, and 7 bases lay between the germline ends. This CDR3 region has 12 residues. The CDR3 DNA sequence: TGTGCCAGCAGTCGCGACTACACTGAAGCTTTCTTT. Translated: CASSRDYTEAFF.

CDR3 protein: CASRAGGLINEQFF. The CDR3 DNA reads TGTGCCAGTCGGGCGGGGGGGCTGATCAATGAGCAGTTCTTC. This sequence joins TRBV19 and TRBJ2-1; TRBD2 matches 9 bases. With 8 bases clipped from V and 6 bases from J, the junction kept 8 bases outside the gene matches. Germline loops: CDR1 LNHDA, CDR2 SQIVND (reference sequence). This CDR3 contains 14 residues.

The chain recombines TRBV5-1 with TRBJ2-1; perhaps TRBD1 as D (7 bases). The ends were cut back, 6 bases at V and 0 bases at J, with 13 bases in the middle. The CDR3 spans 15 residues. The germline V gene has CDR1 SGHRS and CDR2 YFSETQ. CDR3 DNA: TGCGCCAGCACCTACCAGGGGGGCTCCTACAATGAGCAGTTCTTC. Translation gives CASTYQGGSYNEQFF.

This clone was recorded a few times. Other nucleotide sequences in the sample specify the same CDR3. The rearrangement uses TRBV11-2 and TRBJ1-2; TRBD1 agrees at 7 bases. The CDR3 runs to 13 residues. The germline gives CDR1 SGHAT, CDR2 FQNNGV. The junction had 2 bases not matched to a gene; V was cut back by 4 bases and J by 3 bases. CDR3 in amino acids: CASSSQGDYGYTF. The CDR3 nucleotides read TGTGCCAGCAGCTCGCAGGGGGACTATGGCTACACCTTC.

The chain has TRBV18 and TRBJ2-7; possibly TRBD2 for D (5 bases). The germline CDR1 and CDR2 sequences are KGHSH and LQKENI. Trimming pared 3 bases from V and 5 bases from J, leaving 14 bases between. CDR3 length: 14 amino acids. The CDR3 nucleotides are TGTGCCAGCTCACCTAATCCGGGGTTGAACGAGCAGTACTTC. Its translation: CASSPNPGLNEQYF.

The genes are TRBV9 and TRBJ1-5; possible D gene TRBD1, 6 bases. CDR3 length equals 18 residues. CDR1 is SGDLS, CDR2 YYNGEE, per germline. Deletions cut 4 bases from V and 0 bases from J, with 20 bases between. The CDR3 DNA reads as TGTGCCAGCAGCCCCCGGCGGGGGGCCCCTTATAGCAATCAGCCCCAGCATTTT. This translates into CASSPRRGAPYSNQPQHF.

For this clone: Other DNA sequences from this sample encode an identical CDR3 as well. The gene calls are TRBV30 and TRBJ2-3, with a tentative D call TRBD2 (6 bases). The V and J ends lost 0 bases and 0 bases respectively, with 7 bases between them. Per the germline V gene, CDR1 is GTSNPN and CDR2 is SVGIG (reference sequence). The CDR3 has 14 residues. The CDR3 spells CAWSVRGSTDTQYF. In nucleotides, the CDR3 is TGTGCCTGGAGTGTCCGGGGGAGCACAGATACGCAGTATTTT.

V gene TRBV10-3 combines with J gene TRBJ1-5; the D is unclear. Trimming pared 4 bases from V and 4 bases from J, leaving 5 bases between. The CDR3 contains 12 residues. Germline CDR1 and CDR2: ENHRY and SYGVKD. Here the CDR3 DNA reads TGTGCCATCAGTGCCAGTAATCAGCCCCAGCATTTT. This translates into CAISASNQPQHF.

The chain recombines TRBV2 with TRBJ1-2, with 8 positions matching TRBD1. The CDR3 is made up of 14 amino acids. Germline assignment: CDR1 SNHLY and CDR2 FYNNEI. V was pared by 10 bases and J by 6 bases, with 13 bases of the junction left unmatched. The CDR3 protein is CATPEGDRLDGYTF. CDR3 sequence (DNA): TGTGCCACCCCCGAGGGGGACAGGTTAGATGGCTACACCTTC.